This TCR beta chain was captured in a study of blood T cell repertoires in COVID-19 (dated by TCRdb to about 2020). For the wider study: Samples from collaborators originated in the United States, Italy and Spain and spanned both the acute and convalescent phases of COVID-19. The material from the prospective study consisted of cDNA or gDNA derived from T cells, B-cell-depleted T cells, or PBMCs. HLA class I and class II types, where available, came from metadata supplied by the sample provider rather than from assay-based typing. Sample metadata almost always included a de-identified subject ID, COVID-19 status, age in years and sex. Subjects who had been exposed to COVID-19, were actively infected with it, or had recovered from it provided the deeply sampled blood TCRbeta repertoires that made up the dataset. The samples were drawn from the first 160 participants of the ongoing ImmuneRACE study and from 1,200 or so subjects provided by 6 global collaborators. The repertoires were made available in a free public database intended to serve as a resource for research on the immune response to SARS-CoV-2. Study-level results and caveats: The amount of clinical and demographic metadata varied by source and participant and was provided uncurated.

In its sample, this clone was seen a few times. No antigen is known for it. Within one base of it there is no much larger clone, and no base qualities were kept. The collaborating institutions used their own protocols to collect whole blood in K2EDTA tubes. Collaborator samples were shipped for TCRbeta analysis as frozen whole blood, isolated PBMCs, or DNA extracted from either sample type. The immunoSEQ Assay, a bias-controlled multiplex PCR, was used to amplify TCRbeta CDR3 regions from genomic DNA. The study's own analysis went as follows. The number of nucleated cells in each sample was estimated by amplification of reference gene primers within the assay. To quantify the absolute abundance of each unique TCRbeta CDR3 rearrangement, sequence reads were collapsed and filtered. For each sample, productive Simpson clonality was calculated as the square root of Simpson's diversity index across productive rearrangements. Not all clones reach the TCRdb copy of this immuneACCESS table, which keeps in-frame sequences only. Checked studies attribute under half of the gap to unresolved V genes and leave the rest unexplained. The DNA gave D and trimming, while V, J and clone size come from that table. The sample table contains fewer than 200,000 clones; only one count was recorded for roughly 70% of them. The ten top clones hold about 3% of the sample.

The CDR3 holds 15 amino acids from the cysteine to the phenylalanine. Only CDR3 DNA remains: 45 bases, in frame from the first base. From a lookup of the germline V gene, CDR1 and CDR2 are SGHRS and YFSETQ. Germline trimming: 4 bases from V, 3 bases from J; junction bases outside gene matches: 5. The TCR originated in a woman older than 75 with acute or convalescent COVID-19. Material for sequencing was peripheral blood. The receptor chain draws on TRBV5-1 and TRBJ2-1, with TRBD2 matching 9 junction bases. The CDR3 amino acid sequence is: CASSEREEIYNEQFF. The bases are TGCGCCAGCAGCGAGCGGGAGGAGATCTACAATGAGCAGTTCTTC.